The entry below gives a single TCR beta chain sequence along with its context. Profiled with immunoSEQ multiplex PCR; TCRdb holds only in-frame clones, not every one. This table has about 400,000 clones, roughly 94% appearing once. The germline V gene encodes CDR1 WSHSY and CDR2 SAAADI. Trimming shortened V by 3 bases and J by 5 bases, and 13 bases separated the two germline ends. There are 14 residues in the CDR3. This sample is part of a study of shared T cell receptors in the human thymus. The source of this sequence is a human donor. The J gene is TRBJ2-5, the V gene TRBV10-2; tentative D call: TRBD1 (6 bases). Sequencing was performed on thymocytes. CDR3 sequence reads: CASSDNVRGETQYF. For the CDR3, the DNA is TGCGCCAGCAGTGACAACGTGAGGGGGGAGACCCAGTACTTC.